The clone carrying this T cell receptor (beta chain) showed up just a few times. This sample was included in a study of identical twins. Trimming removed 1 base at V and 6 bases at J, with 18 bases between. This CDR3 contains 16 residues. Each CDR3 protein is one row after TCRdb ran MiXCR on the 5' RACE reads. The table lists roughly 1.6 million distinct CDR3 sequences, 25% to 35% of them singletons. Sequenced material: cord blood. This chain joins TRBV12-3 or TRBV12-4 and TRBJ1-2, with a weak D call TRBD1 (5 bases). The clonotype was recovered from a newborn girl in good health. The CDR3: CASSLVKLTGGDGYTF. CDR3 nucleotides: TGTGCCAGCAGTTTAGTTAAACTTACAGGAGGAGATGGCTACACCTTC.